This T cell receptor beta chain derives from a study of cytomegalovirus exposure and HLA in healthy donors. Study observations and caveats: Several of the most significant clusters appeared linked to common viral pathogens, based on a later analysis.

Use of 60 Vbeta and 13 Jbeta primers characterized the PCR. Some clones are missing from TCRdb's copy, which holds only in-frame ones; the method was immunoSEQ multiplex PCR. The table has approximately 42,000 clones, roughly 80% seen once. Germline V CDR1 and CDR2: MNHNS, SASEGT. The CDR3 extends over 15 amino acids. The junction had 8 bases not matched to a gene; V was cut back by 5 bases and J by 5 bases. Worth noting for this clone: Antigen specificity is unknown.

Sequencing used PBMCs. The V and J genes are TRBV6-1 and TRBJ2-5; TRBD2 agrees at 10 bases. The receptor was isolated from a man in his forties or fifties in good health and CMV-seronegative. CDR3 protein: CASSRSGRKGETQYF. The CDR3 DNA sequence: TGTGCCAGCAGTCGTAGCGGGAGGAAGGGGGAGACCCAGTACTTC.